The 16 T cell receptor beta chains listed next were all sequenced from one sample in a study of T cells in Graves' hyperthyroidism and ophthalmopathy. RNA transcripts were the template for amplifying TCR beta CDR3 regions. With the HTBI primer set, the TCR CDR3 went through a first round of RT-PCR. One entry per CDR3 protein, called by TCRdb with MiXCR from the multiplex PCR reads. The table lists hundreds of thousands of distinct CDR3 sequences, around 20% of them singletons. Sequencing was carried out using blood. The receptor set was obtained from a man in his thirties or forties with Graves' ophthalmopathy.

This chain joins TRBV15 and TRBJ1-4; the D gene is possibly TRBD1 (5 bases). The CDR3 is made up of 14 amino acids. CDR1 and CDR2 (germline): LNHNV, YYDKDF (reference sequence). The V end was cut by 0 bases, the J end by 8 bases, with 10 bases between. The CDR3 region is CATSRDTGTEKLFF. The CDR3 DNA is TGTGCCACCAGCAGAGATACAGGAACAGAAAAACTGTTTTTT.

This clonotype was counted a few times. J is TRBJ2-3 and V is TRBV5-1; 12 nucleotides agree with TRBD2. The ends lost 4 bases at V and 0 bases at J; junction bases unmatched: 6. From germline, CDR1 is SGHRS and CDR2 YFSETQ. CDR3 length: 17 amino acids. As DNA, the CDR3 is TGCGCCAGCAGCGCTGGGACTAGCGGGCAGAGCACAGATACGCAGTATTTT. It translates to CASSAGTSGQSTDTQYF.

This clonotype has more than one count but fewer than ten. The gene calls are TRBV28 and TRBJ2-3; D remains ambiguous. V shed 6 bases and J shed 1 base, with 14 bases lying between them. The CDR3 is 15 amino acids. The germline gives CDR1 MDHEN, CDR2 SYDVKM. The CDR3 loop reads CASSFPRVRTDTQYF. DNA for the CDR3: TGTGCCAGCAGCTTCCCTCGGGTCCGCACAGATACGCAGTATTTT. Full variable domain (outside the CDR3, taken from reference TRBV28 and TRBJ2-3): DVKVTQSSRYLVKRTGEKVFLECVQDMDHENMFWYRQDPGLGLRLIYFSYDVKMKEKGDIPEGYSVSREKKERFSLILESASTNQTSMYLCASSFPRVRTDTQYFGPGTRLTVL.

This clonotype was counted a few times. J is TRBJ2-1 and V is TRBV7-3; 7 bases match TRBD1. CDR3 length: 14 amino acids. Germline lookup yields CDR1 SGHTA and CDR2 FQGTGA. Trimming at V came to 5 bases and at J to 6 bases, leaving 7 bases not matched to a gene. The CDR3 loop reads CASSPGQVLNEQFF. CDR3 in DNA: TGTGCCAGCAGCCCCGGACAGGTTCTCAATGAGCAGTTCTTC.

The chain joins TRBV28 to TRBJ2-7; no reliable D call. The CDR3 runs to 12 residues. Deletions cut 1 base from V and 11 bases from J, with 12 bases between. The germline V gene encodes CDR1 MDHEN and CDR2 SYDVKM. The CDR3 here is CASSLSKDPEYF. As DNA, the CDR3 is TGTGCCAGCAGTTTATCAAAGGACCCCGAGTACTTC.

This clonotype was detected many times. This chain connects TRBV7-8 to TRBJ2-7; 10 bases are a match to TRBD1. The V gene end was trimmed by 5 bases and the J gene end by 6 bases; junction bases not matched to a gene: 13. The CDR3 consists of 16 residues. Looked up from germline, CDR1 is SGHVS and CDR2 is FQNEAQ. CDR3 coding DNA: TGTGCCAGCAGCCCAACAGTAGGGACAGGGGCGGGCGAGCAGTACTTC. It translates to CASSPTVGTGAGEQYF.

This clonotype was counted many times. The chain uses TRBV28 and TRBJ2-5; TRBD2 agrees at 9 bases. Unmatched junction bases numbered 8, after V lost 3 bases and J lost 6 bases. Germline V gene sequence: CDR1 MDHEN, CDR2 SYDVKM. This CDR3 region has 15 residues. The CDR3 loop reads CASSLGSGRPKTQYF. Here the CDR3 DNA reads TGTGCCAGCAGTTTGGGGAGCGGGAGGCCAAAGACCCAGTACTTC.

Only a few counts were recorded for this clonotype. V gene TRBV29-1 combines with J gene TRBJ2-1; perhaps TRBD2 as D (5 bases). V dropped 2 bases and J dropped 6 bases, with 17 bases sitting between them. The CDR3 sequence is 15 residues long. Germline V CDR1 and CDR2: SQVTM, ANQGSEA. The CDR3 reads CSVELALTPGNEQFF. In nucleotides, the CDR3 is TGCAGCGTTGAACTAGCCCTCACTCCAGGCAATGAGCAGTTCTTC.

Points on this clonotype: The junction differs from germline at one of its ends, possibly a read error. V and J are TRBV28 and TRBJ2-3; TRBD2 agrees at 7 bases. The germline V gene has CDR1 MDHEN and CDR2 SYDVKM. The CDR3 covers 15 residues. CDR3 in amino acids: CASRGGETYTGTQYF. The DNA for the CDR3 is TGTGCCAGCAGGGGGGGGGAGACTTACACAGGTACGCAGTATTTT.

This clonotype was recorded once. The chain employs TRBV10-3 and TRBJ1-1, with D maybe TRBD1 (6 bases). The CDR3 consists of 14 residues. Trimming cost V 10 bases and J 1 base, with 16 bases left between them. Germline loops: CDR1 ENHRY, CDR2 SYGVKD. CDR3 sequence: CANQQWTENTEAFF. The CDR3 coding sequence is TGTGCCAACCAACAGTGGACAGAGAACACTGAAGCTTTCTTT.

This clonotype has a count of ten or more. The chain recombines TRBV12-3 or TRBV12-4 with TRBJ1-2; D perhaps matches TRBD1 (5 bases). With 3 bases removed from V and 7 bases from J, the gap between germline ends came to 15 bases. This CDR3 comprises 14 residues. The CDR3 here is CASSFPGVRGGYTF. Here the CDR3 DNA reads TGTGCCAGCAGTTTTCCGGGGGTGAGGGGTGGCTACACCTTC.

Turning to this clonotype: One end of the junction fails to match germline, which may point to a read error. The chain has TRBV7-7 and TRBJ2-5; D may be TRBD2 (6 bases). From germline, CDR1 is SSHAT and CDR2 FNYEAQ (reference sequence). The CDR3 consists of 15 residues. The CDR3 reads CASSLDMGGGETQYF. The DNA for the CDR3 is TGTGCTAGCAGCTTAGATATGGGAGGTGGAGAGACCCAGTACTTC. Filled out from reference TRBV7-7 and TRBJ2-5, the complete variable domain reads GAGVSQSPRYKVTKRGQDVTLRCDPISSHATLYWYQQALGQGPEFLTYFNYEAQPDKSGLPSDRFSAERPEGSISTLTIQRTEQRDSAMYRCASSLDMGGGETQYFGPGTRLLVL.

In this sample, this clonotype turned up a few times. The rearrangement joins TRBV28 to TRBJ2-7, with 9 positions matching TRBD1. Germline CDR1 and CDR2: MDHEN and SYDVKM. There are 17 residues in the CDR3. J lost 4 bases, V lost 2 bases, and 12 bases had no gene match. CDR3 residues: CASSLESMGQGHYEQYF. DNA of the CDR3: TGTGCCAGCAGTTTAGAATCGATGGGACAGGGTCATTACGAGCAGTACTTC. Full variable domain (missing parts from reference TRBV28 and TRBJ2-7): DVKVTQSSRYLVKRTGEKVFLECVQDMDHENMFWYRQDPGLGLRLIYFSYDVKMKEKGDIPEGYSVSREKKERFSLILESASTNQTSMYLCASSLESMGQGHYEQYFGPGTRLTVT.

The chain is built from TRBV6-2 or TRBV6-3 and TRBJ2-3; D may be TRBD2 (6 bases). Germline loops: CDR1 MNHEY, CDR2 SVGEGT. The V gene lost 0 bases and the J gene lost 1 base, with 8 bases spanning the gap. CDR3 length: 15 residues. CDR3 bases: TGTGCCAGCAGTTACTCTGGCGGGGGCACAGATACGCAGTATTTT. Its protein product is CASSYSGGGTDTQYF.

This clonotype has at least ten counts. The V and J genes are TRBV11-2 and TRBJ2-7; a possible D gene is TRBD2 (7 bases). The length of the CDR3 is 14 residues. V gave up 5 bases and J gave up 3 bases, with 14 bases separating them. From germline, CDR1 is SGHAT and CDR2 FQNNGV. The CDR3 spells CASSQNREGYEQYF. The CDR3 region has the DNA TGTGCCAGCAGCCAAAACAGGGAGGGCTACGAGCAGTACTTC.

The chain carries TRBV7-2 and TRBJ1-4; D gene unclear. V dropped 2 bases and J dropped 7 bases, with 11 bases sitting between them. The CDR3 runs 14 residues. Germline values: CDR1 SGHTA, CDR2 FQGNSA. DNA of the CDR3: TGTGCCAGCAGCTTAAGGTTGGATGGTGAAAAACTGTTTTTT. Encoded protein: CASSLRLDGEKLFF.